This TCR beta chain comes out of a study of beta chain features in type 1 diabetes. All of the isolated RNA was reverse transcribed, so expressed TCRB transcripts were sequenced. TCRdb's table, derived via immunoSEQ multiplex PCR, lists solely in-frame clones and lacks some. Here the sample spans roughly 300,000 clones, roughly 8% being singletons. General study findings and limits: There was no resolution here of whether HLA type influences TCRB rearrangement. In all four CD4+ subsets, TCRB CDR3 length was significantly, moderately reduced in type 1 diabetes. The study found that naive, central memory and Treg TCRB repertoires appeared more similar in patients than in healthy donors.

A few counts support this clone. No antigen is known for it. The length of the CDR3 is 11 residues. CDR1 SQVTM and CDR2 ANQGSEA come from the germline V gene. V lost 5 bases and J 8 bases, leaving 12 bases between the germline ends. The chain recombines TRBV29-1 with TRBJ1-2, with a weak D call TRBD1 (6 bases). Sequencing was done on a sample of central memory CD4+ T cells from blood. This TCR derives from a woman aged 18-35 years in good health. The CDR3 spells CSVLYREGYTF. CDR3 DNA sequence: TGCAGCGTTCTCTACAGGGAGGGCTACACCTTC.